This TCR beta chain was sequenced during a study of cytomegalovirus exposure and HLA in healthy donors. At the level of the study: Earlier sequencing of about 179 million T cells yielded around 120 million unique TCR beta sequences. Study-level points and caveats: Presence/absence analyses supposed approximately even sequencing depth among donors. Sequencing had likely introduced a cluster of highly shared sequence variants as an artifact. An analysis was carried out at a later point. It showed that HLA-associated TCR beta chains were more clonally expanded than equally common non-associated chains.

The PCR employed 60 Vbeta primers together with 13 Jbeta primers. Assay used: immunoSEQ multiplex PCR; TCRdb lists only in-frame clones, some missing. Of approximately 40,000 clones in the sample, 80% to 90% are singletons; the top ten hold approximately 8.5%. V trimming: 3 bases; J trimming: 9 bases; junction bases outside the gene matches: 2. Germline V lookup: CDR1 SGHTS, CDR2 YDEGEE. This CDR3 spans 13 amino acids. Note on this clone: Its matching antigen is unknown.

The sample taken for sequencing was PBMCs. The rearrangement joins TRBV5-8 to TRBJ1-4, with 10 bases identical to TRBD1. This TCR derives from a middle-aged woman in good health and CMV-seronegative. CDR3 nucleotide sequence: TGTGCCAGCAGCTCCGACAGGGGGCAAAAACTGTTTTTT. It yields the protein CASSSDRGQKLFF.